This is a list of T cell receptor beta chains from one sample in a study of blood T cells in healthy people across ages. TCRdb analysed the 5' RACE reads with MiXCR anew, one entry per CDR3 protein. The sample consists of 750,000 or so distinct CDR3 sequences, 25% of them appearing once. Another study also made use of these data, one on T cells of mothers and their children.

Sequenced: blood. Receptors were obtained from a boy aged 5-17 years in good health. Both conserved end residues are part of each CDR3. Each record gives: J gene, clone size, V gene, CDR3 length, D gene, CDR3 DNA, CDR3 protein. The D gene is left open where the match is weak. For some rows the clone size is stated as once, few or many, or as a class when expanded; others skip it.

J: TRBJ2-3
size: .
V: TRBV6-4
length: 14
D: TRBD1
DNA: TGTGCCAGCAGTCGGACAGGGATCACAGATACGCAGTATTTT
CDR3: CASSRTGITDTQYF

J: TRBJ2-7
size: .
V: TRBV4-1
length: 18
D: .
DNA: TGCGCCAGCAGCCAATGGGACAAGGGGACTCAAAGCTCCTACGAGCAGTACTTC
CDR3: CASSQWDKGTQSSYEQYF

J: TRBJ2-3
size: .
V: TRBV12-3/TRBV12-4
length: 12
D: .
DNA: TGTGCCAGCAGTTTTTATTCGGATACGCAGTATTTT
CDR3: CASSFYSDTQYF

J: TRBJ2-1
size: .
V: TRBV27
length: 17
D: TRBD2
DNA: TGTGCCAGCAGTTTATTAGCGGGAGGCAGCCCCTACAATGAGCAGCTCTTC
CDR3: CASSLLAGGSPYNEQLF

J: TRBJ2-6
size: .
V: TRBV12-3/TRBV12-4
length: 15
D: .
DNA: TGTGCCAGCAGTTTAGCGTATATCTCGGCCAACGTCCTGACTTTC
CDR3: CASSLAYISANVLTF

J: TRBJ2-3
size: .
V: TRBV9
length: 15
D: TRBD1
DNA: TGTGCCAGCAGCGGCACAGGGGGTCAAACAGATACGCAGTATTTT
CDR3: CASSGTGGQTDTQYF

J: TRBJ2-4
size: few
V: TRBV6-2/TRBV6-3
length: 17
D: TRBD1
DNA: TGTGCCAGCAGTGACGGGACAGGGGGCTTCGCCAAAAACATTCAGTACTTC
CDR3: CASSDGTGGFAKNIQYF

J: TRBJ2-7
size: .
V: TRBV7-2
length: 16
D: .
DNA: TGTGCCAGCAGCTCTCTCTTTAGACCGAGCTCCTACGAGCAGTACTTC
CDR3: CASSSLFRPSSYEQYF

J: TRBJ1-2
size: .
V: TRBV5-6
length: 13
D: .
DNA: TGCGCCAGCAGGTTGGGACTTTACTATGGCTACACCTTC
CDR3: CASRLGLYYGYTF

J: TRBJ1-5
size: many
V: TRBV7-2
length: 15
D: .
DNA: TGTGCCAGCAGCTTAGTGGGCGGGAGCAATCAGCCCCAGCATTTT
CDR3: CASSLVGGSNQPQHF

J: TRBJ2-1
size: .
V: TRBV5-1
length: 16
D: TRBD2
DNA: TGCGCCAGCAGCTTGCTAGCGGGGGGGCCCGGGGCTGAGCAGTTCTTC
CDR3: CASSLLAGGPGAEQFF

J: TRBJ2-7
size: .
V: TRBV12-3/TRBV12-4
length: 13
D: .
DNA: TGTGCCAGCCGCGAGGGTCGTTTGGGCGAGCAGTACTTC
CDR3: CASREGRLGEQYF

J: TRBJ2-1
size: few
V: TRBV4-3
length: 15
D: .
DNA: TGCGCCAGCAGCCAAGATTACCGGAGAAACAATGAGCAGTTCTTC
CDR3: CASSQDYRRNNEQFF

J: TRBJ2-3
size: .
V: TRBV4-3
length: 14
D: .
DNA: TGCGCCAGCAGCCAAGATACGCCCACAGATACGCAGTATTTT
CDR3: CASSQDTPTDTQYF

J: TRBJ2-5
size: few
V: TRBV5-1
length: 15
D: TRBD1
DNA: TGCGCCAGCAGCCTCAGACAGGGGAGGAAAGAGACCCAGTACTTC
CDR3: CASSLRQGRKETQYF

J: TRBJ2-6
size: .
V: TRBV12-3/TRBV12-4
length: 18
D: TRBD2
DNA: TGTGCCAGCAGTCCCCGACTAGCCTCCCTCTCTGGGGCCAACGTTCTGACTTTC
CDR3: CASSPRLASLSGANVLTF

J: TRBJ1-1
size: .
V: TRBV29-1
length: 12
D: .
DNA: TGCAGCGTTGATGCAGACTACACTGAAGCTTTCTTT
CDR3: CSVDADYTEAFF